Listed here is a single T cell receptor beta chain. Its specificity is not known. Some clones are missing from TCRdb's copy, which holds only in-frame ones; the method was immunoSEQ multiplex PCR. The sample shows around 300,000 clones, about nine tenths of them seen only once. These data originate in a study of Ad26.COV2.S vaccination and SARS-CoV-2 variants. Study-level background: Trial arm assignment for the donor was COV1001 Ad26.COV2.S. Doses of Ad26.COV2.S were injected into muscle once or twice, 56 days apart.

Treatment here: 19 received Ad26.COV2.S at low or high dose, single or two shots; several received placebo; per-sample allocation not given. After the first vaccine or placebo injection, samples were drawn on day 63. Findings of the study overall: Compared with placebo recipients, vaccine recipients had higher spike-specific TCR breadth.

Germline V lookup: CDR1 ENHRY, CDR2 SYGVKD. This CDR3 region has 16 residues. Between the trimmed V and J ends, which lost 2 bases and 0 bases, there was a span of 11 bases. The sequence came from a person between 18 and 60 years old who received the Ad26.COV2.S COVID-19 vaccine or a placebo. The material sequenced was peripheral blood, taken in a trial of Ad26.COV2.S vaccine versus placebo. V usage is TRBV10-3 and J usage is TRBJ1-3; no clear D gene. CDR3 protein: CAISEVQTSSGNTIYF. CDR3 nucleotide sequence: TGTGCCATCAGTGAGGTACAGACAAGCTCTGGAAACACCATATATTTT.